This passage covers 27 T cell receptor beta chains from one sample sequenced in a study of cytomegalovirus exposure and HLA in healthy donors. The PCR was carried out with 60 Vbeta primers and 13 Jbeta primers. The repertoire was sequenced with immunoSEQ multiplex PCR; TCRdb's copy has only in-frame clones and lacks some. This table has 75,000 to 95,000 clones, about 77% appearing once. Sequencing was done on a sample of PBMCs. Receptors originate from a male donor in good health and CMV-seropositive.

The count of this clone is one. The V call is TRBV7-9, the J call TRBJ1-4, with D possibly TRBD1 on 5 matching bases. The V end was cut by 0 bases, the J end by 5 bases, with 13 bases between. This CDR3 spans 16 amino acids. Per the germline V gene, CDR1 is SEHNR and CDR2 is FQNEAQ (reference sequence). The CDR3 sequence is CASSLAKGRENEKLFF. In DNA, the CDR3 is TGTGCCAGCAGCTTAGCTAAGGGGAGGGAGAATGAAAAACTGTTTTTT.

This sequence joins TRBV27 and TRBJ1-2; TRBD1 matches at 11 bases. V trimming: 1 base; J trimming: 4 bases; junction bases outside the gene matches: 2. The CDR3 length is 15 residues. CDR1 MNHEY and CDR2 SMNVEV come from the germline V gene (reference sequence). CDR3 coding DNA: TGTGCCAGCAGTTTATTCGGGACAGGGGGCTATGGCTACACCTTC. Encoded protein: CASSLFGTGGYGYTF.

The chain links TRBV27 to TRBJ2-5, with D maybe TRBD1 (5 bases). The J call may be incorrect, as the DNA end agrees better with TRBJ2-7. The CDR3 consists of 13 residues. Germline V lookup: CDR1 MNHEY, CDR2 SMNVEV (reference sequence). Here the CDR3 reads CASSSNRGYEQYF. The CDR3 DNA is TGTGCCAGCAGTTCAAATAGGGGCTACGAGCAGTACTTC.

In DNA form, the CDR3 reads TGTGCCAGCAGCCTCGGTTCCGGGGAGCTGTTTTTT. Residues: CASSLGSGELFF. The chain employs TRBV5-5 and TRBJ2-2; no clear D gene. The germline V gene encodes CDR1 SGHKS and CDR2 YYEKEE (reference sequence). V was cut by 4 bases and J by 6 bases, with 7 bases left in between. This CDR3 region has 12 residues.

The rearrangement uses TRBV27 and TRBJ2-4, with TRBD2 matching 9 bases. The CDR3 length is 14 residues. V gave up 5 bases and J gave up 5 bases; unmatched junction bases: 4. Per germline, CDR1 MNHEY and CDR2 SMNVEV (reference sequence). In nucleotides, the CDR3 is TGTGCCAGCAGTGCCAGACTAGCGGAAAACATTCAGTACTTC. This sequence encodes CASSARLAENIQYF.

The chain joins TRBV4-1 to TRBJ1-4; TRBD1 matches at 10 bases. CDR1 is MGHRA, CDR2 YSYEKL, per germline. The CDR3 is made up of 17 amino acids. V dropped 2 bases and J dropped 2; count of bases not matched to a gene: 5. CDR3 in amino acids: CASSQTRDRGTNEKLFF. For the CDR3, the DNA is TGCGCCAGCAGCCAAACTCGGGACAGGGGTACTAATGAAAAACTGTTTTTT.

The CDR3 region is CASSIGAGAPNYGYTF. The CDR3 region has the DNA TGTGCCAGTAGTATAGGAGCAGGGGCGCCTAACTATGGCTACACCTTC. This sequence joins TRBV19 and TRBJ1-2; D perhaps matches TRBD1 (6 bases). Germline CDR1 LNHDA, CDR2 SQIVND (reference sequence). The CDR3 spans 16 residues. Trimming left V 1 base short and J 0 bases short, with 12 bases between. The entire variable domain, with the rest obtained from reference TRBV19 and TRBJ1-2, is as follows: DGGITQSPKYLFRKEGQNVTLSCEQNLNHDAMYWYRQDPGQGLRLIYYSQIVNDFQKGDIAEGYSVSREKKESFPLTVTSAQKNPTAFYLCASSIGAGAPNYGYTFGSGTRLTVV.

This clone showed up just a few times. The chain joins TRBV5-1 to TRBJ2-3, with 12 bases identical to TRBD2. Germline V gene data show CDR1 as SGHRS and CDR2 as YFSETQ. After removal of 3 bases from V and 2 bases from J, the junction contained 7 bases not matched to a gene. CDR3 length: 17 amino acids. CDR3 in amino acids: CASSSGTSGLNTDTQYF. CDR3 sequence (DNA): TGCGCCAGCAGCTCCGGGACTAGCGGGCTTAACACAGATACGCAGTATTTT.

The CDR3 spells CASHSLRGDEQYF. CDR3 bases: TGTGCCAGCCATAGCCTGCGCGGGGACGAGCAGTACTTC. V gene TRBV6-6 combines with J gene TRBJ2-7; TRBD2 might be the D (6 bases). Germline loops: CDR1 MNHNY, CDR2 SVGAGI (reference sequence). CDR3 size: 13 residues. Between the trimmed V and J ends, which lost 8 bases and 5 bases, there was a span of 16 bases.

This chain connects TRBV5-1 to TRBJ1-3; D remains ambiguous. This CDR3 spans 16 amino acids. Trimming removed 0 bases at V and 0 bases at J, with 10 bases between. CDR1 and CDR2 from the germline V gene are SGHRS and YFSETQ. Written as DNA, the CDR3 is TGCGCCAGCAGCTTGGAGGGAGAGGGCTCTGGAAACACCATATATTTT. Its protein product is CASSLEGEGSGNTIYF.

The chain recombines TRBV5-4 with TRBJ2-1, with TRBD2 matching 8 bases. V lost 0 bases to trimming and J lost 0 bases; unmatched junction nucleotides: 11. Germline CDR1 SGHNT, CDR2 YYREEE (reference sequence). This CDR3 comprises 19 residues. In DNA form, the CDR3 reads TGTGCCAGCAGCTTGGCCAGGCTAGCGGGCTTGAGCTCCTACAATGAGCAGTTCTTC. Protein product: CASSLARLAGLSSYNEQFF.

V gene TRBV6-1 combines with J gene TRBJ1-1; no reliable D call. Germline V gene lookup returns CDR1 MNHNS and CDR2 SASEGT. V was shortened by 9 bases and J by 4 bases, with 12 bases between the two germline ends. This CDR3 has 12 residues. The CDR3: CASGPVGTEAFF. CDR3 bases: TGTGCCAGTGGGCCAGTGGGCACTGAAGCTTTCTTT.

This chain joins TRBV6-5 and TRBJ1-2, with D possibly being TRBD1 (6 bases). The CDR3 contains 13 residues. The germline V and J ends were trimmed by 4 bases and 8 bases, with 14 bases remaining between them. Looked up from germline, CDR1 is MNHEY and CDR2 is SVGAGI. The CDR3 sequence is CASSWTASEGYTF. DNA of the CDR3: TGTGCCAGCAGTTGGACAGCGTCGGAGGGCTACACCTTC.

This chain links TRBV9 with TRBJ2-7, with TRBD2 matching over 7 bases. There are 14 residues in the CDR3. V shed 4 bases and J 2 bases; nucleotides not matched to a gene: 6. Germline CDR1 is SGDLS and CDR2 is YYNGEE. CDR3 nucleotide sequence: TGTGCCAGCAGCCTGGGGGGGGGAGCCTACGAGCAGTACTTC. Translation gives CASSLGGGAYEQYF.

This chain connects TRBV7-2 to TRBJ1-1; the D gene is possibly TRBD1 (5 bases). Trimming removed 7 bases from V and 1 base from J, with 10 bases in between. The germline V gene encodes CDR1 SGHTA and CDR2 FQGNSA. The CDR3 has 13 residues. The CDR3 DNA follows: TGTGCCAGCAAGCTAGGACAGAACACTGAAGCTTTCTTT. It specifies CASKLGQNTEAFF.

V and J are TRBV28 and TRBJ1-2; D not resolved. Germline V lookup: CDR1 MDHEN, CDR2 SYDVKM. CDR3 size: 14 residues. The germline V and J ends were trimmed by 10 bases and 8 bases, with 23 bases remaining between them. This CDR3 reads CAITPSTGPDGYTF. In DNA, the CDR3 is TGTGCCATCACACCTTCGACTGGCCCTGACGGCTACACCTTC.

The V gene is TRBV6-5, the J gene TRBJ1-6; TRBD1 might be the D (6 bases). The germline gives CDR1 MNHEY, CDR2 SVGAGI. Trimming stripped 0 bases from V and 7 bases from J, with 10 bases between. This CDR3 is built from 15 residues. The CDR3 coding sequence is TGTGCCAGCAGTTACTCCGGACAGCTAAATTCACCCCTCCACTTT. This sequence encodes CASSYSGQLNSPLHF.

This clone was seen just once. The rearrangement links TRBV30 to TRBJ2-7, with D perhaps matching TRBD2 (5 bases). The CDR3 is 13 amino acids. Looked up from germline, CDR1 is GTSNPN and CDR2 is SVGIG (reference sequence). Trimming removed 3 bases at V and 7 bases at J, with 16 bases between. Here the CDR3 DNA reads TGTGCCTGGAGATCCGCCACCTCGGGGGAGCAGTACTTC. Encoded protein: CAWRSATSGEQYF.

This clone was found once. The V gene is TRBV5-1, the J gene TRBJ2-1, with a possible D match to TRBD2 (5 bases). V lost 4 bases, J lost 4 bases, and 12 bases lay in between. The germline gives CDR1 SGHRS, CDR2 YFSETQ. The CDR3 is 14 residues long. Here the CDR3 reads CASSPDWKYNEQFF. The CDR3 nucleotides read TGCGCCAGCAGCCCGGACTGGAAGTACAATGAGCAGTTCTTC.

The chain has TRBV19 and TRBJ1-1; D gene unclear. The CDR3 is made up of 11 amino acids. Germline CDR1 LNHDA, CDR2 SQIVND (reference sequence). Trimming took off 7 bases at V and 7 bases at J, with 10 bases between the two ends. The DNA of the CDR3 is TGTGCCAGTACTCGAGGCAGTGAAGCTTTCTTT. Translated: CASTRGSEAFF.

The chain carries TRBV9 and TRBJ2-5; 7 bases fit TRBD2. With V trimmed by 2 bases and J by 5 bases, 9 bases remained unmatched. Germline CDR1 SGDLS, CDR2 YYNGEE. The CDR3 spans 15 residues. The chain's CDR3 is CASSVGPGGEETQYF. As DNA, the CDR3 is TGTGCCAGCAGCGTGGGACCGGGGGGAGAGGAGACCCAGTACTTC.

The chain carries TRBV27 and TRBJ2-1; TRBD2 agrees at 13 bases. This CDR3 region has 16 residues. CDR1 is MNHEY, CDR2 SMNVEV, per germline (reference sequence). Unmatched junction bases numbered 7, after V lost 3 bases and J lost 8 bases. The CDR3 DNA follows: TGTGCCAGCAGTTTCGGACTAGCGGGAGTTCTGGATGAGCAGTTCTTC. Translating gives CASSFGLAGVLDEQFF.

The CDR3 DNA follows: TGTGCCAGTAGCCAAAGGACAGGCAGGCGGTTTGAGGAGCAGTACTTC. Its protein product is CASSQRTGRRFEEQYF. This chain uses TRBV19 with TRBJ2-7; TRBD1 matches at 7 bases. The CDR3 runs to 16 residues. After removal of 6 bases from V and 7 bases from J, the junction contained 18 bases not matched to a gene. Germline V CDR1 and CDR2: LNHDA, SQIVND (reference sequence).

The chain combines TRBV9 with TRBJ2-5, with TRBD1 matching 7 bases. Trimming took 3 bases from V and 5 from J; bases not matched to a gene: 13. CDR1 SGDLS and CDR2 YYNGEE come from the germline V gene. This CDR3 comprises 16 residues. CDR3 region: CASSASQGLTRETQYF. The CDR3 DNA follows: TGTGCCAGCAGCGCCTCACAGGGGCTCACGCGGGAGACCCAGTACTTC.

The J gene is TRBJ1-2, the V gene TRBV6-4; D perhaps matches TRBD1 (6 bases). Trimming left V 0 bases short and J 0 bases short, with 8 bases between. Per the germline V gene, CDR1 is MRHNA and CDR2 is SNTAGT. The CDR3 runs 15 residues. The CDR3: CASSDSNRANYGYTF. The CDR3 DNA reads as TGTGCCAGCAGTGACTCGAACAGGGCTAACTATGGCTACACCTTC.

The CDR3 sequence: CASRTTSGRVSEQFF. CDR3 sequence (DNA): TGCGCCAGCCGCACAACTAGCGGGAGAGTAAGTGAGCAGTTCTTC. The chain carries TRBV5-1 and TRBJ2-1; 11 nucleotides line up with TRBD2. The trim removed 7 bases at V and 9 bases at J, leaving 12 bases unmatched. Germline assignment: CDR1 SGHRS and CDR2 YFSETQ. The CDR3 covers 15 residues.

This chain uses TRBV28 with TRBJ1-3; D not certain. V was cut by 4 bases and J by 1 base, with 8 bases left in between. CDR1 is MDHEN, CDR2 SYDVKM, per germline. The CDR3 consists of 14 residues. CDR3 sequence: CASSYPESGNTIYF. For the CDR3, the DNA is TGTGCCAGCAGTTATCCGGAGTCTGGAAACACCATATATTTT.